Sequencing of this T cell receptor (beta chain) was carried out in a study of shared clonotypes between healthy human individuals. Study results and limitations: Researchers found naive subsets generally carried larger estimated richness than memory subsets.

Germline V gene data show CDR1 as SGHKS and CDR2 as YYEKEE (reference sequence). CDR3 size: 14 residues. V lost 0 bases and J 8 bases, leaving 14 bases between the germline ends. Study processing details: Filtering differed, since immunoSEQ gave only junction sequences and no quality scores. Only in-frame clones appear in the TCRdb table, and some are missing; sequencing was by immunoSEQ multiplex PCR. V and J calls and clone size are those listed in that table; D and trimming were worked out from the DNA. Of 730,000 or so clones listed, about three quarters were seen once; the top ten hold around 2%. As for this clone: Its cognate antigen is unknown.

The CD4+ fraction was divided into a CD45RA+ naive subset and a CD45RA-negative memory subset. The TCR was taken from a woman aged 30 to 39 in good health. Specimen: memory CD4+ T cells sorted from blood. The subset is: CD45RA-negative fraction. V gene TRBV5-5 combines with J gene TRBJ1-2, with D hard to call. The CDR3 region is CASSLGGLVGGYTF. The CDR3 nucleotides read TGTGCCAGCAGCTTGGGAGGACTGGTAGGGGGCTACACCTTC.